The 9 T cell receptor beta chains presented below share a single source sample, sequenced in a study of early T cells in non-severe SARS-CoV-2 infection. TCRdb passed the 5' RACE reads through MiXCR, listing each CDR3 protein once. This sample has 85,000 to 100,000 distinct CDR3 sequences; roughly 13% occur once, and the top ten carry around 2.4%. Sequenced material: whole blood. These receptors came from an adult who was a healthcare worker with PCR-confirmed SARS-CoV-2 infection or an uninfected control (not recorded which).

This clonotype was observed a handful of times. The CDR3 nucleotides are TGTGCCAGCAGCCAAGCCACTGAAGCTTTCTTT. Its translation: CASSQATEAFF. V usage is TRBV3-1 and J usage is TRBJ1-1; D is unresolved. The CDR3 contains 11 residues. Germline V gene data show CDR1 as LGHDT and CDR2 as YNNKEL (reference sequence). V gave up 1 base and J gave up 4 bases, with 1 base separating them.

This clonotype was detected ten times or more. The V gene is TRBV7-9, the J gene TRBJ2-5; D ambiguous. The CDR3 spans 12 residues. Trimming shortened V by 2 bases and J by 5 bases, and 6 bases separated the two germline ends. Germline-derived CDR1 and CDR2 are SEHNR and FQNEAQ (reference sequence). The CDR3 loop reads CASSLIVETQYF. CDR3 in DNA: TGTGCCAGCAGCTTAATCGTGGAGACCCAGTACTTC.

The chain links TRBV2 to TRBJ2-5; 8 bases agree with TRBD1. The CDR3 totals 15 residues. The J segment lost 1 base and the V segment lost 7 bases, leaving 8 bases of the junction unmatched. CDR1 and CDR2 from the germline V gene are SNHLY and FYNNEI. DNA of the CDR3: TGTGCCAGCAAAGGACAGGGCATCATCCAAGAGACCCAGTACTTC. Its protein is CASKGQGIIQETQYF.

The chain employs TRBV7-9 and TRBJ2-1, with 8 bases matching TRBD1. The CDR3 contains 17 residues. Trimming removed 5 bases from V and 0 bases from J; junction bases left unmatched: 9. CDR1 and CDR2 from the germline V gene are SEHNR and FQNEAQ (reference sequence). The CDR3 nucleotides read TGTGCCAGCAGCCCACCACAGGGGGGAAGCTCCTACAATGAGCAGTTCTTC. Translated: CASSPPQGGSSYNEQFF.

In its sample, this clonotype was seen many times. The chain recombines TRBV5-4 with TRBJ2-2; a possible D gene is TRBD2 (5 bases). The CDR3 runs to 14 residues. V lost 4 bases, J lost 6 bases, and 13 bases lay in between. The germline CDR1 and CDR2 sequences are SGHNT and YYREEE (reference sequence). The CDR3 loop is CASSPRAESGELFF. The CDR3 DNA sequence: TGTGCCAGCAGCCCACGAGCGGAATCCGGGGAGCTGTTTTTT.

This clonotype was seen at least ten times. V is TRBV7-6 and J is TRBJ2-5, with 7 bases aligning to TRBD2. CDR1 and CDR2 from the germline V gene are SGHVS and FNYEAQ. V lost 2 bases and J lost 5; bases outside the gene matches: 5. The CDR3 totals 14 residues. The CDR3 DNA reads TGTGCCAGCAGCTTATTCGTCGGGGGGGAGACCCAGTACTTC. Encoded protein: CASSLFVGGETQYF.

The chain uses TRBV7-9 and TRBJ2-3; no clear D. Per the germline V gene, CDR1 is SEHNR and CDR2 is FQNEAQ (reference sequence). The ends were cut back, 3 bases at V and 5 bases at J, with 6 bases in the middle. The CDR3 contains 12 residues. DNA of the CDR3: TGTGCCAGCAGCTTTGCTGGAGATACGCAGTATTTT. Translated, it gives CASSFAGDTQYF.

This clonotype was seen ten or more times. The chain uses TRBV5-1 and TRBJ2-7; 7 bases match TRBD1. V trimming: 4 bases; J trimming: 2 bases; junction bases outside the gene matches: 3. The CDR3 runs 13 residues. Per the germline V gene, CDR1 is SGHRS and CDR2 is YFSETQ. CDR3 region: CASSRDRTYEQYF. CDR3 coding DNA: TGCGCCAGCAGCCGGGACAGAACCTACGAGCAGTACTTC.

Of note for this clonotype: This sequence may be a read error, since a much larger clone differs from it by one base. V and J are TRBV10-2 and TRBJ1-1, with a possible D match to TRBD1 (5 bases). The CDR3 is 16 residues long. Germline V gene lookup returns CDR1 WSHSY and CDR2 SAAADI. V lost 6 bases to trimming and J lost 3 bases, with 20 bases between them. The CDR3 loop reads CASRKSSGLPHTEAFF. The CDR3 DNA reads TGCGCCAGCAGAAAATCCTCGGGGCTCCCCCACACTGAAGCTTTCTTT.